The T cell receptor beta chain described here comes from a study of T-cell reconstitution after alpha-beta-depleted transplantation in children listed by TCRdb under 2016. Background on the whole study: T-cell immune reconstitution after TCRalphabeta/CD19-depleted allogeneic hematopoietic cell transplantation in children was quantitatively tracked in the study by means of TCR repertoire profiling.

According to the study, the label for this sample's treatment or condition signals: allogeneic hematopoietic cell transplantation with graft depleted of TCRalphabeta T cells and CD19 B cells. The transplant recipients were children given TCRalphabeta/CD19-depleted allogeneic hematopoietic cell grafts. V drops 0 bases and J drops 5 bases, leaving 13 bases in between. Reading from cysteine to phenylalanine, the CDR3 counts 15 amino acids. The sequence is cut down to CDR3 DNA, 45 bases in frame from base 1. CDR1 and CDR2, per the germline V gene, are SGHTS and YDEGEE. The library was generated by PCR. The sample was run on an Illumina HiSeq 2500. Molecular barcoding was employed in the preparation of TCR libraries, with unique molecular identifiers being used to normalize TCRbeta repertoire quantification. TCRdb cleaned the public reads at Q25 with fastp, built clones with MiXCR and kept in-frame beta chains. Identical CDR3 proteins give one entry, which carries the most common genes and DNA. The sample includes hundreds of thousands of distinct CDR3 sequences, with around 12% observed a single time. 0.75% to 0.85% of the sample is held by the ten biggest clonotypes.

Broad study findings and their caveats: The frequencies of hyperexpanded clones fell over the following months, and after one year, T-cell counts and TCRbeta diversity were mostly attributed to newly produced T cells. The high TCRbeta diversity at day 60 in some patients was ascribed to recipient T cells and intrathymic progenitors that had survived conditioning. About two months after transplant, the apparently early recovery of alphabetaT-cell counts reportedly depended on just several hundred clones that had expanded rapidly and came from non-depleted graft cells.

This clonotype has a count of ten or more. Its antigen is still unknown. Within one base of it there is no much larger clone, and no base qualities were kept. The receptor was isolated from a girl aged 2-10 years with congenital amegakaryocytic thrombocytopenia, due to receive a stem cell transplant. The sequencing here drew on PBMCs, taken before TCRalphabeta/CD19-depleted stem cell transplant. The chain was built from TRBV5-8 and TRBJ2-3, and the D gene may be TRBD2, 6 bases matching. The CDR3 here reads CASSLGIRRGDTQYF. The DNA sequence reads TGTGCCAGCAGCTTGGGGATACGGAGGGGAGATACGCAGTATTTT.